The present T cell receptor (beta chain) was sequenced within a study of shared clonotypes between healthy human individuals. Study-wide context: Three CD4 naive, three CD4 memory, two CD8 naive and one CD8 memory plate were used per donor.

TCRdb keeps only in-frame clones here, not all; method: immunoSEQ multiplex PCR. The sample has some 2,500,000 clones; 93% are singletons. V was cut by 8 bases and J by 9 bases, with 16 bases left in between. Germline V gives CDR1 WSHSY, CDR2 SAAADI. There are 13 residues in the CDR3. The chain joins TRBV10-2 to TRBJ1-4; D gene uncertain. Sequenced material: naive CD4+ T cells from PBMCs. Described subset: CD45RA+ positively selected. This TCR derives from a man aged 18 to 29 in good health. Some clones in this sample may be carry-over from other donors' samples. Here the CDR3 reads CASSADLNKKLFF. CDR3 nucleotide sequence: TGCGCCAGCTCGGCAGACCTGAATAAAAAACTGTTTTTT.